This is a list of T cell receptor beta chains from one sample in a study of blood T cells in healthy people across ages. MiXCR was run by TCRdb on the 5' RACE reads, yielding one entry per CDR3 protein. The repertoire holds 650,000 to 1,000,000 distinct CDR3 sequences, with around 36% as singletons. Sequencing input: blood. The receptor source for this set is a man younger than 35 in good health. The CDR3 runs from the conserved cysteine through the conserved F or W. The D gene is left open where the match is weak.

D gene	J gene	V gene	CDR3 protein
TRBD1	TRBJ2-1	TRBV20-1	CSATRDRGDNEQFF
TRBD2	TRBJ2-1	TRBV25-1	CASTKRGAVIERGRALSYNEQFF
.	TRBJ2-7	TRBV7-6	CASSLDHLYEQYF
TRBD1	TRBJ1-6	TRBV20-1	CSARDLRQGMDSPLHF
TRBD1	TRBJ1-5	TRBV7-9	CASRQGVQPQHF
.	TRBJ2-1	TRBV9	CASSLSYSSYNEQFF
TRBD2	TRBJ2-3	TRBV20-1	CSAHLAGVSDTQYF
TRBD2	TRBJ2-7	TRBV24-1	CATSDVGRNEQYF
.	TRBJ1-1	TRBV20-1	CSARGDEPKAFF
TRBD1	.	TRBV20-1	CSAQRQGVHEQYF
.	TRBJ2-5	TRBV6-2/TRBV6-3	CASSYGGTPQETQYF
TRBD2	TRBJ2-1	TRBV6-2/TRBV6-3	CASRLAGGVNEQFF
.	TRBJ1-1	TRBV27	CASNRPGTTEAFF
TRBD2	.	TRBV7-2	CASRGGVQETQFF
.	TRBJ1-1	TRBV6-5	CASSYSIPGSQSNTEAFF
TRBD1	TRBJ2-4	TRBV18	CASSPRTGTKNIQYF
.	TRBJ1-1	TRBV2	CASRQRDNTEAFF
.	TRBJ1-1	TRBV4-2	CASSQDQVGTEAFF
TRBD1	TRBJ2-3	TRBV19	CASREREGAADTQYF
.	TRBJ2-7	TRBV29-1	CSVRSGLPYNEQYF
TRBD1	TRBJ2-3	TRBV12-3/TRBV12-4	CASSPDRSIIDTDTQYF
.	TRBJ2-3	TRBV9	CASSVGQQTQYF
.	TRBJ2-7	TRBV4-3	CASSQESSAYEQYF
TRBD1	TRBJ2-1	TRBV7-2	CASSFGTAYNEQFF
.	TRBJ1-4	TRBV5-1	CASSPDSDKEKLFF
TRBD1	TRBJ2-5	TRBV5-1	CASITDRAETQYF
.	TRBJ2-1	TRBV4-3	CASSQDGQGTDNEQFF
.	TRBJ2-1	TRBV7-3	CASSLKRQTITYNEQFF
TRBD2	TRBJ2-3	TRBV9	CASNILAGGTDTQYF
TRBD1	TRBJ2-3	TRBV20-1	CSARQGSTDTQYF
.	TRBJ2-5	TRBV6-2/TRBV6-3	CASSFAGTGLNNEQYF
.	TRBJ2-7	TRBV5-6	CASSWGLINEQYF
.	TRBJ1-2	TRBV7-9	CASSLVGSYGYTF
.	TRBJ2-2	TRBV6-5	CASSYGNRNTGELFF
TRBD2	TRBJ2-5	TRBV6-2/TRBV6-3	CASSYPGLAGDQTYF
.	TRBJ2-3	TRBV27	CASSYKFTPVTDTQYF
TRBD1	TRBJ2-2	TRBV15	CATGTGSTGELFF
.	TRBJ2-3	TRBV12-3/TRBV12-4	CASSSRWTDSTDTQYF
.	TRBJ2-3	TRBV6-2/TRBV6-3	CASSPDPFTDTQYF
.	TRBJ2-1	TRBV4-2	CASSQDGGRWPFF